Below, 29 T cell receptor beta chains from the same sample are listed, as sequenced in a study of cytotoxic CD8 clonotypes in ibrutinib-treated CLL (dated by TCRdb to 2020 to 2022). Libraries were constructed by the immunoSEQ multiplex PCR assay. TCRdb retrieved this table from immuneACCESS and kept in-frame rearrangements only. Not all clones are present; in checked studies, unresolved V genes account for under half, and no reason is known for the remainder. Present in this sample are 150,000 to 250,000 clones, around three quarters of which were seen just once. The ten largest make up around an eighth of the sample. The time point label of this sample denotes: approximately 2 years on ibrutinib. The input for sequencing was PBMCs, taken after 24 months of ibrutinib treatment. These receptors were collected from a human donor with chronic lymphocytic leukemia.

The rearrangement links TRBV27 to TRBJ2-7, with TRBD2 matching over 12 bases. The CDR3 has 16 residues. The junction had 6 bases not matched to a gene; V was cut back by 4 bases and J by 2 bases. Germline lookup yields CDR1 MNHEY and CDR2 SMNVEV (reference sequence). CDR3 in amino acids: CASSYRTSGATYEQYF. Written as DNA, the CDR3 is TGTGCCAGCAGTTACCGGACTAGCGGGGCAACCTACGAGCAGTACTTC.

The V and J genes are TRBV7-2 and TRBJ2-5; possible D gene TRBD1, 6 bases. Germline CDR1 SGHTA, CDR2 FQGNSA. This CDR3 contains 14 residues. The V end was cut by 2 bases, the J end by 4 bases, with 11 bases between. CDR3 DNA sequence: TGTGCCAGCAGCTTAAACAGGGCGGGAGAGACCCAGTACTTC. This gives the protein CASSLNRAGETQYF.

V gene TRBV4-1 combines with J gene TRBJ2-1; a weak D match, TRBD2 (6 bases). There are 17 residues in the CDR3. V was cut by 0 bases and J by 0 bases, with 12 bases left in between. Germline V gene sequence: CDR1 MGHRA, CDR2 YSYEKL. CDR3 amino acids: CASSQDNPGSSYNEQFF. The CDR3 nucleotides are TGCGCCAGCAGCCAAGATAACCCCGGGAGCTCCTACAATGAGCAGTTCTTC.

This sequence joins TRBV27 and TRBJ1-1, with D perhaps TRBD1 (5 bases). Per germline, CDR1 MNHEY and CDR2 SMNVEV (reference sequence). This CDR3 is built from 16 residues. Trimming removed 0 bases from V and 0 bases from J, with 11 bases in between. Here the CDR3 reads CASSLSGTHMNTEAFF. The CDR3 region has the DNA TGTGCCAGCAGTTTATCCGGGACTCACATGAACACTGAAGCTTTCTTT.

The chain uses TRBV6-5 and TRBJ2-3; D uncertain. The V end lost 4 bases, the J end lost 3 bases, and 11 bases lay between the germline ends. CDR3 length: 14 amino acids. The germline V gene encodes CDR1 MNHEY and CDR2 SVGAGI. CDR3 bases: TGTGCCAGCAGTTCTAGTGCCTGGACAGATACGCAGTATTTT. It specifies CASSSSAWTDTQYF.

The rearrangement joins TRBV29-1 to TRBJ2-3; 7 nucleotides agree with TRBD2. Germline-derived CDR1 and CDR2 are SQVTM and ANQGSEA. The ends lost 4 bases at V and 2 bases at J; junction bases unmatched: 3. The CDR3 length is 13 residues. The CDR3 here is CSVGGTNTDTQYF. CDR3 sequence (DNA): TGCAGCGTTGGGGGGACTAACACAGATACGCAGTATTTT.

This clone was recorded a few times. The chain couples TRBV4-1 to TRBJ2-7; TRBD1 matches at 9 bases. This CDR3 has 15 residues. Per the germline V gene, CDR1 is MGHRA and CDR2 is YSYEKL. With V trimmed by 3 bases and J by 4 bases, 7 bases remained unmatched. The CDR3 DNA reads TGCGCCAGCAGCCACCAACAGGGGGCTGTATACGAGCAGTACTTC. Protein sequence: CASSHQQGAVYEQYF.

This clone was counted a single time. V is TRBV5-1 and J is TRBJ2-3, with TRBD2 matching over 7 bases. Trimming cost V 6 bases and J 2 bases; bases outside gene matches: 12. CDR3 size: 16 residues. CDR1 and CDR2 (germline): SGHRS, YFSETQ. The CDR3 loop reads CASMSIAGGITDTQYF. The CDR3 DNA follows: TGCGCCAGCATGTCGATAGCGGGTGGCATCACAGATACGCAGTATTTT.

This sequence joins TRBV13 and TRBJ2-7, with 7 positions matching TRBD1. CDR3 length: 11 amino acids. CDR1 is PRHDT and CDR2 is FYEKMQ in the germline V gene (reference sequence). V was clipped by 8 bases and J by 6 bases; unmatched bases: 4. DNA of the CDR3: TGTGCCAGCTCCGACAGGGTCGAGCAGTACTTC. Protein sequence: CASSDRVEQYF.

This rearrangement joins TRBV5-1 to TRBJ2-5; TRBD2 matches 8 bases. CDR3 length: 14 amino acids. Germline assignment: CDR1 SGHRS and CDR2 YFSETQ. The trim removed 4 bases at V and 4 bases at J, leaving 6 bases unmatched. CDR3 nucleotides: TGCGCCAGCAGCCCGACCCTAGCGGGAGAGACCCAGTACTTC. Protein: CASSPTLAGETQYF.

The chain joins TRBV4-1 to TRBJ2-7; D is unresolved. The CDR3 is made up of 13 amino acids. Per the germline V gene, CDR1 is MGHRA and CDR2 is YSYEKL. V dropped 1 base and J dropped 3 bases, with 7 bases sitting between them. CDR3 sequence: CASSQVRSYEQYF. As DNA, the CDR3 is TGCGCCAGCAGCCAAGTGAGGAGCTACGAGCAGTACTTC.

J is TRBJ1-3 and V is TRBV18; no clear D. This CDR3 is 16 amino acids long. Germline CDR1 is KGHSH and CDR2 is LQKENI. V was clipped by 1 base and J by 0 bases, with 10 bases between them. In DNA form, the CDR3 reads TGTGCCAGCTCACCACTGTCAGAGAGCTCTGGAAACACCATATATTTT. Protein sequence: CASSPLSESSGNTIYF.

This clone was found a few times. The genes are TRBV9 and TRBJ2-2; 12 positions agree with TRBD2. Germline loops: CDR1 SGDLS, CDR2 YYNGEE. CDR3 length equals 17 residues. Trimming cost V 4 bases and J 4 bases; bases outside gene matches: 8. CDR3 bases: TGTGCCAGCAGCCTACTCCCGGGACTAGCGGGCACCGGGGAGCTGTTTTTT. It translates to CASSLLPGLAGTGELFF. The whole variable domain, filled in from reference TRBV9 and TRBJ2-2, reads DSGVTQTPKHLITATGQRVTLRCSPRSGDLSVYWYQQSLDQGLQFLIQYYNGEERAKGNILERFSAQQFPDLHSELNLSSLELGDSALYFCASSLLPGLAGTGELFFGEGSRLTVL.

The chain employs TRBV18 and TRBJ2-7, with D perhaps matching TRBD1 or TRBD2 (5 bases each). This CDR3 has 13 amino acids. From germline, CDR1 is KGHSH and CDR2 LQKENI. V was trimmed by 5 bases and J by 0 bases, leaving 8 bases between them. Written as DNA, the CDR3 is TGTGCCAGCTCAGGGACGTCCTCCTACGAGCAGTACTTC. Translating gives CASSGTSSYEQYF.

The chain combines TRBV7-6 with TRBJ2-7; no clear D gene. With 1 base removed from V and 2 bases from J, the gap between germline ends came to 15 bases. The V gene's germline CDR1 is SGHVS and CDR2 FNYEAQ. CDR3 length: 16 amino acids. The chain's CDR3 is CASSLGVGEPAYEQYF. Here the CDR3 DNA reads TGTGCCAGCAGCTTAGGAGTGGGCGAACCAGCCTACGAGCAGTACTTC.

The CDR3 loop is CASSQATSWNTGELFF. The CDR3 DNA reads TGTGCCAGCAGCCAAGCTACTAGCTGGAACACCGGGGAGCTGTTTTTT. The chain combines TRBV4-2 with TRBJ2-2; D may be TRBD2 (6 bases). V was pared by 1 base and J by 1 base, with 10 bases between. The length of the CDR3 is 16 residues. Germline V gene lookup returns CDR1 LGHNA and CDR2 YNFKEQ.

The sample holds a few counts of this clone. The genes are TRBV11-2 and TRBJ2-2, with 7 bases fitting TRBD1. The V gene's germline CDR1 is SGHAT and CDR2 FQNNGV. The CDR3 length is 17 residues. Germline trimming cut 2 bases from V and 4 bases from J; bases unmatched to any gene: 10. In DNA, the CDR3 is TGTGCCAGCAGCTTATTACGGGACAGCCTTTCCACCGGGGAGCTGTTTTTT. This gives the protein CASSLLRDSLSTGELFF.

This clone was seen a single time. V usage is TRBV15 and J usage is TRBJ1-1; 10 nucleotides match TRBD1. There are 16 residues in the CDR3. V dropped 3 bases and J dropped 3; count of bases not matched to a gene: 7. CDR1 and CDR2 (germline): LNHNV, YYDKDF (reference sequence). CDR3 amino acids: CATSRVPGTGDTEAFF. The CDR3 region has the DNA TGTGCCACCAGCAGGGTCCCCGGGACAGGGGACACTGAAGCTTTCTTT. The full variable domain, rest sourced from reference TRBV15 and TRBJ1-1, is DAMVIQNPRYQVTQFGKPVTLSCSQTLNHNVMYWYQQKSSQAPKLLFHYYDKDFNNEADTPDNFQSRRPNTSFCFLDIRSPGLGDTAMYLCATSRVPGTGDTEAFFGQGTRLTVV.

The V gene is TRBV9, the J gene TRBJ2-1, with 11 bases aligning to TRBD2. Per the germline V gene, CDR1 is SGDLS and CDR2 is YYNGEE. V was pared by 4 bases and J by 8 bases, with 5 bases of the junction left unmatched. The CDR3 is 14 amino acids. The CDR3 protein is CASSTGTSGYEQFF. The CDR3 bases are TGTGCCAGCAGCACCGGGACTAGCGGCTATGAGCAGTTCTTC. Full variable domain (outside the CDR3, taken from reference TRBV9 and TRBJ2-1): DSGVTQTPKHLITATGQRVTLRCSPRSGDLSVYWYQQSLDQGLQFLIQYYNGEERAKGNILERFSAQQFPDLHSELNLSSLELGDSALYFCASSTGTSGYEQFFGPGTRLTVL.

The chain couples TRBV5-1 to TRBJ2-7, with D uncertain. The germline CDR1 and CDR2 sequences are SGHRS and YFSETQ. V was clipped by 0 bases and J by 6 bases, with 13 bases between them. The CDR3 covers 14 residues. The CDR3 here is CASSLGLVSGEQYF. The CDR3 coding sequence is TGCGCCAGCAGCTTGGGATTAGTTTCTGGCGAGCAGTACTTC.

J is TRBJ1-2 and V is TRBV5-6, with 7 bases aligning to TRBD1. Germline values: CDR1 SGHDT, CDR2 YYEEEE. This CDR3 is 14 amino acids long. The ends lost 0 bases at V and 5 bases at J; junction bases unmatched: 4. CDR3 sequence reads: CASSLGTGRYGYTF. The CDR3 coding sequence is TGTGCCAGCAGCTTGGGGACAGGCCGTTATGGCTACACCTTC.

The CDR3, as DNA: TGCGCCAGCAGTTGGGACAGTACCTACGAGCAGTACTTC. It translates to CASSWDSTYEQYF. This chain joins TRBV5-1 and TRBJ2-7; 7 bases are a match to TRBD1. V lost 5 bases and J lost 2; bases outside the gene matches: 4. CDR1 and CDR2 from the germline V gene are SGHRS and YFSETQ. The CDR3 loop spans 13 amino acids.

The chain uses TRBV2 and TRBJ1-2, with D tentatively TRBD1 (5 bases). Trimming stripped 2 bases from V and 7 bases from J, with 8 bases between. The CDR3 loop spans 12 amino acids. From germline, CDR1 is SNHLY and CDR2 FYNNEI. Here the CDR3 DNA reads TGTGCCAGCAGTGAACAGGGACCTGGCTACACCTTC. Translating it yields CASSEQGPGYTF.

This clone was seen a handful of times. The V call is TRBV6-5, the J call TRBJ2-1; D is ambiguous. V dropped 3 bases and J dropped 2 bases, with 8 bases sitting between them. This CDR3 is built from 14 residues. Per the germline V gene, CDR1 is MNHEY and CDR2 is SVGAGI. In nucleotides, the CDR3 is TGTGCCAGCAGTTATAAGGGTACCTACAATGAGCAGTTCTTC. Translation gives CASSYKGTYNEQFF.

The chain couples TRBV6-6 to TRBJ2-7; D remains ambiguous. The germline CDR1 and CDR2 sequences are MNHNY and SVGAGI (reference sequence). CDR3 length: 13 residues. With 5 bases removed from V and 5 bases from J, the gap between germline ends came to 13 bases. The chain's CDR3 is CASSGSGFNEQYF. For the CDR3, the DNA is TGTGCCAGCAGTGGGTCGGGTTTTAACGAGCAGTACTTC.

The V and J genes are TRBV7-6 and TRBJ2-7; 8 nucleotides align to TRBD1. Germline CDR1 and CDR2: SGHVS and FNYEAQ. The CDR3 consists of 18 residues. Trimming cost V 1 base and J 3 bases; bases outside gene matches: 14. Written as DNA, the CDR3 is TGTGCCAGCAGCTTAGAACCGGAGGGACAGGTCCGAAGCTACGAGCAGTACTTC. Its protein product is CASSLEPEGQVRSYEQYF.

This clone was detected only once. Germline and junction disagree at one end, which may indicate a read error. The V and J genes are TRBV7-7 and TRBJ2-5; D remains ambiguous. The V gene's germline CDR1 is SSHAT and CDR2 FNYEAQ (reference sequence). The CDR3 totals 14 residues. The CDR3 reads CASSAVGIQETQYF. CDR3 nucleotide sequence: TGTGCTAGCAGCGCGGTAGGAATCCAAGAGACCCAGTACTTC. The variable domain in full, with the rest retrieved from reference TRBV7-7 and TRBJ2-5, is GAGVSQSPRYKVTKRGQDVTLRCDPISSHATLYWYQQALGQGPEFLTYFNYEAQPDKSGLPSDRFSAERPEGSISTLTIQRTEQRDSAMYRCASSAVGIQETQYFGPGTRLLVL.

The rearrangement links TRBV6-1 to TRBJ2-7, with 9 bases lining up with TRBD1. Germline CDR1 is MNHNS and CDR2 is SASEGT. This CDR3 is 13 amino acids long. The V segment lost 6 bases and the J segment 4 bases; nucleotides outside the gene matches: 4. CDR3 loop: CASRTGGGYEQYF. In DNA, the CDR3 is TGTGCCAGCAGAACAGGGGGCGGGTACGAGCAGTACTTC.

The V call is TRBV5-5, the J call TRBJ2-6; either TRBD1 or TRBD2 may fit D (5 bases each). The CDR3 has 15 amino acids. Germline CDR1 is SGHKS and CDR2 is YYEKEE (reference sequence). The ends were cut back, 4 bases at V and 1 base at J, with 9 bases in the middle. The CDR3: CASSRGGSGANVLTF. CDR3 nucleotides: TGTGCCAGCAGCCGTGGGGGATCTGGGGCCAACGTCCTGACTTTC.